The 17 T cell receptor beta chains below come from one sample, sequenced in a study of graft-versus-host responses after intestinal transplantation. Using immunoSEQ multiplex PCR, the repertoire was profiled, and TCRdb retains in-frame clones only, with some absent. The repertoire includes more than 65,000 clones, about 94% of them detected once, and over 0.4% sits in the top ten. No antigen is known for these receptors. Sequencing was performed on unstimulated CD8+ T cells sorted from spleen or lymph node cells, taken before intestinal transplant. All receptors come from a human donor who received an intestinal transplant.

The genes are TRBV7-9 and TRBJ1-1; D not certain. Germline loops: CDR1 SEHNR, CDR2 FQNEAQ (reference sequence). Trimming left V 5 bases short and J 4 bases short, with 11 bases between. This CDR3 contains 13 residues. The chain's CDR3 is CASSLGEITEAFF. The CDR3 coding sequence is TGTGCCAGCAGCCTGGGCGAGATCACTGAAGCTTTCTTT.

V usage is TRBV29-1 and J usage is TRBJ2-1, with 8 nucleotides matching TRBD1. This CDR3 spans 16 amino acids. J lost 5 bases, V lost 4 bases, and 13 bases had no gene match. Germline V gene data show CDR1 as SQVTM and CDR2 as ANQGSEA. The CDR3 spells CSVVDTDRGPNNEQFF. CDR3 sequence (DNA): TGCAGCGTTGTTGACACCGACAGGGGCCCTAACAATGAGCAGTTCTTC.

The V call is TRBV18, the J call TRBJ2-7, with 10 positions matching TRBD2. CDR3 length: 21 amino acids. The germline V gene has CDR1 KGHSH and CDR2 LQKENI. The V and J ends lost 1 base and 0 bases, in that order; junction bases with no gene match: 18. In nucleotides, the CDR3 is TGTGCCAGCTCACCACGGGTCTCCTGGGTAGCGGGAGGTGATCCCTCCTACGAGCAGTACTTC. This sequence encodes CASSPRVSWVAGGDPSYEQYF.

This clone appeared once. The chain carries TRBV4-1 and TRBJ2-1, with 8 nucleotides matching TRBD2. V lost 0 bases, J lost 9 bases, and 13 bases stayed unmatched. In germline, CDR1 is MGHRA, CDR2 YSYEKL. The CDR3 is made up of 17 amino acids. The CDR3 DNA is TGCGCCAGCAGCCAAGATCGAGGAGCGGGAGCGTTGGGTGAGCAGTTCTTC. Translating it yields CASSQDRGAGALGEQFF.

The chain employs TRBV10-3 and TRBJ2-7, with D possibly being TRBD2 (5 bases). This CDR3 is built from 11 residues. V was trimmed by 4 bases and J by 6 bases, leaving 7 bases between them. The germline gives CDR1 ENHRY, CDR2 SYGVKD. CDR3 nucleotide sequence: TGTGCCATCAGTGGGGAGTTCGAGCAGTACTTC. Amino acid sequence: CAISGEFEQYF.

V and J are TRBV4-1 and TRBJ2-6, with a possible D match to TRBD2 (6 bases). V lost 1 base, J lost 1 base, and 11 bases lay in between. Germline assignment: CDR1 MGHRA and CDR2 YSYEKL. This CDR3 contains 17 residues. This CDR3 reads CASSQGRRGSGANVLTF. The CDR3 nucleotides read TGCGCCAGCAGCCAAGGCAGGAGGGGATCTGGGGCCAACGTCCTGACTTTC.

The V and J genes are TRBV9 and TRBJ2-1, with D unclear. Trimming stripped 2 bases from V and 8 bases from J, with 20 bases between. The germline V gene encodes CDR1 SGDLS and CDR2 YYNGEE. The CDR3 totals 16 residues. The CDR3 nucleotides are TGTGCCAGCAGCGTCGAAGCTAGAATAGGGTTGTATGAGCAGTTCTTC. It translates to CASSVEARIGLYEQFF. Together with reference TRBV9 and TRBJ2-1, the CDR3 gives the full variable domain: DSGVTQTPKHLITATGQRVTLRCSPRSGDLSVYWYQQSLDQGLQFLIQYYNGEERAKGNILERFSAQQFPDLHSELNLSSLELGDSALYFCASSVEARIGLYEQFFGPGTRLTVL.

The chain carries TRBV27 and TRBJ2-7; TRBD2 is a possible D gene (5 bases). The germline CDR1 and CDR2 sequences are MNHEY and SMNVEV (reference sequence). V was pared by 0 bases and J by 3 bases, with 9 bases between. The CDR3 contains 14 residues. This CDR3 is CASSLSRAHYEQYF. For the CDR3, the DNA is TGTGCCAGCAGTTTATCGAGGGCCCACTACGAGCAGTACTTC.

The chain joins TRBV5-4 to TRBJ2-7; D gene unclear. CDR3 length: 14 residues. CDR1 is SGHNT, CDR2 YYREEE, per germline (reference sequence). The V end lost 4 bases, the J end lost 3 bases, and 14 bases lay between the germline ends. This CDR3 is CASSAGRVIYEQYF. The DNA of the CDR3 is TGTGCCAGCAGCGCCGGACGGGTAATCTACGAGCAGTACTTC.

The count of this clone is one. The rearrangement joins TRBV5-1 to TRBJ2-1; 11 bases align to TRBD2. The CDR3 covers 15 residues. Trimming took 7 bases from V and 4 from J; bases not matched to a gene: 7. Germline CDR1 SGHRS, CDR2 YFSETQ. As DNA, the CDR3 is TGCGCCAGCCTAGTCGGGACTAGCGGTTACAATGAGCAGTTCTTC. As protein: CASLVGTSGYNEQFF. Full variable domain (outside the CDR3, taken from reference TRBV5-1 and TRBJ2-1): KAGVTQTPRYLIKTRGQQVTLSCSPISGHRSVSWYQQTPGQGLQFLFEYFSETQRNKGNFPGRFSGRQFSNSRSEMNVSTLELGDSALYLCASLVGTSGYNEQFFGPGTRLTVL.

The rearrangement joins TRBV5-4 to TRBJ1-1; D remains unclear. The germline gives CDR1 SGHNT, CDR2 YYREEE (reference sequence). The CDR3 loop spans 15 amino acids. With 0 bases removed from V and 0 bases from J, the gap between germline ends came to 9 bases. CDR3 loop: CASSLARRVNTEAFF. In DNA form, the CDR3 reads TGTGCCAGCAGCTTGGCCAGACGCGTGAACACTGAAGCTTTCTTT.

The chain links TRBV11-2 to TRBJ2-5, with D maybe TRBD1 (6 bases). Looked up from germline, CDR1 is SGHAT and CDR2 is FQNNGV. There are 13 residues in the CDR3. V was cut by 8 bases and J by 5 bases, with 15 bases left in between. The CDR3 DNA reads as TGTGCCAGCCGACCGGGACACGGCGAGACCCAGTACTTC. Translated: CASRPGHGETQYF.

J is TRBJ1-5 and V is TRBV21-1. TRBV21-1 is listed as a pseudogene. This CDR3 contains 12 residues. CDR3 coding DNA: TGTGCCAGCAGCAAAGTGAGTAGGCACCAGCATTTT. It specifies CASSKVSRHQHF.

The V and J genes are TRBV6-1 and TRBJ1-1; D possibly corresponds to TRBD1 (5 bases). The CDR3 covers 14 residues. The V gene's germline CDR1 is MNHNS and CDR2 SASEGT. The germline V and J ends were trimmed by 3 bases and 7 bases, with 15 bases remaining between them. CDR3 sequence: CASSEVGQGLEAFF. CDR3 in DNA: TGTGCCAGCAGTGAGGTGGGGCAGGGTCTTGAAGCTTTCTTT.

The V gene is TRBV27, the J gene TRBJ2-1, with no clear D. CDR1 is MNHEY and CDR2 is SMNVEV in the germline V gene (reference sequence). V dropped 4 bases and J dropped 2 bases, with 6 bases sitting between them. The CDR3 sequence is 13 residues long. CDR3 amino acids: CASSYSPYNEQFF. The CDR3 region has the DNA TGTGCCAGCAGTTACTCTCCCTACAATGAGCAGTTCTTC.

The chain uses TRBV7-9 and TRBJ1-2; no definite D call. With 5 bases removed from V and 5 bases from J, the gap between germline ends came to 27 bases. CDR1 is SEHNR, CDR2 FQNEAQ, per germline (reference sequence). There are 18 residues in the CDR3. The CDR3 sequence: CASSTKGLTPPTFYGYTF. The CDR3 nucleotides read TGTGCCAGCAGCACCAAGGGCCTCACTCCCCCTACCTTTTATGGCTACACCTTC.

This sequence joins TRBV5-6 and TRBJ2-5; D tentatively reads TRBD1 or TRBD2 (5 bases each). The DNA matches TRBJ2-7 better at its end, which makes the J call doubtful. The CDR3 is 14 amino acids. Germline CDR1 and CDR2: SGHDT and YYEEEE. This CDR3 is CASSLGGTAYEQYF. Here the CDR3 DNA reads TGTGCCAGCAGCTTGGGGGGGACGGCCTACGAGCAGTACTTC.